This TCR beta chain was found in a study of beta chain features in type 1 diabetes. Investigators reverse transcribed all isolated RNA, so they sequenced expressed TCRB transcripts. Produced via immunoSEQ multiplex PCR; TCRdb's table is partial and in-frame only. The profile covers 240,000 or so clones, with roughly two thirds appearing a single time and approximately 0.053% taken by the ten largest. CDR1 and CDR2 from the germline V gene are MNHEY and SVGAGI. V was shortened by 5 bases and J by 1 base, with 12 bases between the two germline ends. The CDR3 runs to 15 residues. This clone showed up just a few times.

Sequenced material: naive CD4+ T cells from blood. This clonotype originated in a man aged 25 to 45 in good health. V usage is TRBV6-5 and J usage is TRBJ2-4; TRBD1 or TRBD2 may be the D gene (5 bases each). The CDR3 sequence is CASSRGRVAKNIQYF. Written as DNA, the CDR3 is TGTGCCAGCAGTCGGGGACGAGTGGCCAAAAACATTCAGTACTTC.